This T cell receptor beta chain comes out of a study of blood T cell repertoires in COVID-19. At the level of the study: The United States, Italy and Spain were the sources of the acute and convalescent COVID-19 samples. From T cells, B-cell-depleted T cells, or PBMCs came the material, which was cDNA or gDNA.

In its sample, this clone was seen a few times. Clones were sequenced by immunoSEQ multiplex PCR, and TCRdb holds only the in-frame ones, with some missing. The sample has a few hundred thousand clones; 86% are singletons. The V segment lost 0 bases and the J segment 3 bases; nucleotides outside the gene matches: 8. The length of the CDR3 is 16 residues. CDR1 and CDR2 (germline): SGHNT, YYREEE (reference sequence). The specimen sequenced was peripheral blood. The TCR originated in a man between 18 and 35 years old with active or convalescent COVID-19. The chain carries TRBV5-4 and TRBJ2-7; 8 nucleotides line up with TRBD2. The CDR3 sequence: CASSLGSGTSIYEQYF. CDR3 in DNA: TGTGCCAGCAGCTTGGGGTCAGGGACTAGTATCTACGAGCAGTACTTC.